The present entry profiles one T cell receptor (beta chain) with its context. Its cognate antigen is unknown. These data originate in a study of response to subunit inactivated influenza vaccine. General study results and limits: It was suggested by the authors that few new T cells are recruited by each seasonal influenza vaccination.

Germline V gene sequence: CDR1 LGHDT, CDR2 YNNKEL (reference sequence). The V and J ends lost 5 bases and 3 bases, in that order; junction bases with no gene match: 0. The CDR3 totals 14 residues. TCRdb recomputed calls from the RT-PCR reads with MiXCR, one row per CDR3 protein. Altogether roughly 710,000 distinct CDR3 sequences are present, around 15% being singletons, with the ten largest covering 6% to 9.5%. This sample comprised PBMCs from blood, obtained around 14 days before vaccination. This chain uses TRBV3-1 with TRBJ2-2, with TRBD2 matching over 10 bases. This TCR derives from a man aged 50 or older who received an inactivated influenza vaccine. Here the CDR3 reads CASSGLADTGELFF. The CDR3 nucleotides read TGTGCCAGCAGCGGACTAGCGGACACCGGGGAGCTGTTTTTT.